This T cell receptor (beta chain) was found in a study of blood T cell repertoires in COVID-19. Study details: Spain, Italy and the United States supplied samples that represented acute and convalescent COVID-19.

This clone has only a few counts. TCRdb's copy holds only in-frame clones and misses some; the assay was immunoSEQ multiplex PCR. This table has around 130,000 clones, 65% to 90% appearing once. This CDR3 has 17 residues. The receptor's source is a human donor in a cohort sampled during active COVID-19. This rearrangement joins TRBV1 to TRBJ2-7; TRBD2, as called in the table, went unchecked against the DNA. TRBV1 is classified as a pseudogene. The specimen sequenced was peripheral blood. In DNA form, the CDR3 reads TGCACCAGCAGCCAAGACAGGATGGGACTACGATCCTACGAGCAGTACTTC. Protein: CTSSQDRMGLRSYEQYF.